The source of this T cell receptor beta chain is a study of blood T cell repertoires in COVID-19 (dated by TCRdb to the early 2020s). Regarding the study in general: Samples from collaborators originated in the United States, Italy and Spain and spanned both the acute and convalescent phases of COVID-19. The material from the prospective study consisted of cDNA or gDNA derived from T cells, B-cell-depleted T cells, or PBMCs. The dataset comprised deeply sampled blood TCRbeta repertoires from subjects exposed to, actively infected with, or recovered from COVID-19. The repertoires were released in a freely available public database meant as a resource for research on the immune response to SARS-CoV-2. Samples were obtained from the ongoing ImmuneRACE study (first 160 participants) and from some 1,300 subjects provided by 6 global collaborators. A de-identified subject ID, COVID-19 status, age in years and sex were almost always included in the sample metadata. Where available, HLA class I and class II types were obtained from metadata supplied by the sample provider rather than from assay-based typing. Overall study results and their limits: The amount of clinical and demographic metadata varied by source and participant and was provided uncurated.

V ends up 3 bases short and J 8 bases short, with an unmatched junction base count of 5. The germline V gene supplies CDR1 SGHDN and CDR2 FVKESK. Counted from cysteine to phenylalanine, this CDR3 has 15 amino acids. The entry retains the CDR3 DNA only, 45 bases that are in frame from base 1. The table lists this clone with a few counts. Its antigen is not yet known. Base qualities are not recorded, but no much larger clone differs from it by a single base. In Seattle, one collaborating source enrolled patients while the infection was active and tracked those patients longitudinally over the course of disease. The collaborating institutions used their own protocols to collect whole blood in K2EDTA tubes. For TCRbeta analysis, collaborators shipped samples as frozen whole blood, isolated PBMCs, or DNA extracted from either of those sample types. The immunoSEQ Assay, a bias-controlled multiplex PCR, was used to amplify TCRbeta CDR3 regions from genomic DNA. From the authors' description of their analysis: Nucleated cell counts per sample were estimated from amplification of reference gene primers within the assay. To quantify the absolute abundance of each unique TCRbeta CDR3 rearrangement, sequence reads were collapsed and filtered. Productive Simpson clonality was computed per sample as the square root of Simpson's diversity index over productive rearrangements. The clones in this table, taken by TCRdb from immuneACCESS, are in-frame only. Not every clone is retained; where verified, under half of the shortfall comes from an unresolved V gene, and the cause of the rest is unknown. V, J and clone size are taken as reported in that table, and D and trimming were inferred from the DNA itself. The sample table lists about 12,000 clones, 71% of them with a count of one. Of the sample, 6% is held by the ten largest clones.

The receptor was derived from a man aged 55 to 69 with COVID-19, enrolled during active disease. The chain is made from TRBV14 and TRBJ1-4; the central 11 bases match TRBD1. The sample comprised peripheral blood. The sequenced DNA: TGTGCCAGCAGCCAGGACAGGGGGCGAGGAGAAAAACTGTTTTTT. Translated, it reads CASSQDRGRGEKLFF.